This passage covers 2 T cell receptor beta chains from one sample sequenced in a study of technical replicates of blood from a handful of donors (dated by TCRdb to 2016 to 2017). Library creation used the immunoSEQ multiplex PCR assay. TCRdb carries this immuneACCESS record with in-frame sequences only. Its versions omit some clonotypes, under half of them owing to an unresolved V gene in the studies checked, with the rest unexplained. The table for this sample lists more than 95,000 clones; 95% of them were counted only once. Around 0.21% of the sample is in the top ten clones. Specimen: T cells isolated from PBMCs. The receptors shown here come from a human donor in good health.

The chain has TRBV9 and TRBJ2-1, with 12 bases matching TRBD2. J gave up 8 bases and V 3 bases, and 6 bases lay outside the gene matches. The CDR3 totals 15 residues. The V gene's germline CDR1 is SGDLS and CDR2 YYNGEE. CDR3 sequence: CASSDRLAGDHEQFF. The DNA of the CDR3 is TGTGCCAGCAGCGATCGACTAGCGGGGGATCATGAGCAGTTCTTC.

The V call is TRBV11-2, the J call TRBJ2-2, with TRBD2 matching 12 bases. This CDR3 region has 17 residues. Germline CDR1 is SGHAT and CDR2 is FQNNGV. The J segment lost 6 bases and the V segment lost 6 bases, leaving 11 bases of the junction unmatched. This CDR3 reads CASRSGIGTSGSGELFF. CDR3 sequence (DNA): TGTGCCAGCAGGAGTGGCATCGGGACTAGCGGGTCCGGGGAGCTGTTTTTT.